What follows are 10 T cell receptor beta chains derived from one specimen sequenced in a study of blood T cell repertoires in COVID-19 (dated by TCRdb to about 2020). Libraries were constructed by the immunoSEQ multiplex PCR assay. Imported from immuneACCESS, the table was reduced by TCRdb to in-frame sequences with V and J called. These copies leave out some clones; in studies compared against another copy, an unresolved V gene accounts for under half, and the cause of the remainder is not known. In all, the sample holds about 180,000 clones, and roughly 85% of those were seen once. Jointly, the top ten make up approximately 26% of the sample. The specimen was peripheral blood. The receptors shown here come from a woman in her seventies with acute or convalescent COVID-19.

V and J are TRBV12-5 and TRBJ2-5; D not certain. From germline, CDR1 is LGHNT and CDR2 FRNRAP. Trimming cost V 7 bases and J 3 bases, with 9 bases left between them. This CDR3 region has 12 residues. The CDR3 loop reads CASAPPEETQYF. CDR3 DNA: TGTGCTAGTGCTCCCCCCGAAGAGACCCAGTACTTC.

The V call is TRBV4-1, the J call TRBJ1-5; TRBD1 might be the D (5 bases). CDR3 length equals 14 residues. Germline V gene data show CDR1 as MGHRA and CDR2 as YSYEKL. V was pared by 0 bases and J by 2 bases, with 5 bases between. The CDR3 loop is CASSQETGNQPQHF. As DNA, the CDR3 is TGCGCCAGCAGCCAAGAGACAGGCAATCAGCCCCAGCATTTT.

V and J are TRBV10-1 and TRBJ2-2, with TRBD1 identical over 7 bases. The CDR3 contains 13 residues. J lost 3 bases, V lost 7 bases, and 2 bases had no gene match. Germline assignment: CDR1 WNHNN and CDR2 SYGVQD (reference sequence). This CDR3 reads CASTGQHTGELFF. The CDR3 DNA sequence: TGCGCCAGCACGGGACAGCACACCGGGGAGCTGTTTTTT.

This clone was recorded a few times. The chain has TRBV30 and TRBJ2-7; tentatively, D is TRBD2 (6 bases). Trimming took 1 base from V and 3 from J, leaving 19 bases between them. CDR1 GTSNPN and CDR2 SVGIG come from the germline V gene (reference sequence). This CDR3 region has 16 residues. The CDR3 protein is CAWSGGRPDGGYEQYF. Written as DNA, the CDR3 is TGTGCCTGGAGTGGGGGGAGGCCGGATGGGGGCTACGAGCAGTACTTC. Filled out from reference TRBV30 and TRBJ2-7, the complete variable domain reads SQTIHQWPATLVQPVGSPLSLECTVEGTSNPNLYWYRQAAGRGLQLLFYSVGIGQISSEVPQNLSASRPQDRQFILSSKKLLLSDSGFYLCAWSGGRPDGGYEQYFGPGTRLTVT.

The J gene is TRBJ2-3, the V gene TRBV5-4, with 11 positions matching TRBD2. The germline CDR1 and CDR2 sequences are SGHNT and YYREEE (reference sequence). The V gene end was trimmed by 4 bases and the J gene end by 3 bases; junction bases not matched to a gene: 4. This CDR3 comprises 15 residues. DNA of the CDR3: TGTGCCAGCAGCACTCTAGCGGGAGGTACAGATACGCAGTATTTT. Amino acids: CASSTLAGGTDTQYF.

The chain links TRBV2 to TRBJ2-7; 9 bases are a match to TRBD2. V shed 4 bases, J shed 5 bases, and the junction held 18 bases outside the gene matches. CDR3 size: 18 residues. Per the germline V gene, CDR1 is SNHLY and CDR2 is FYNNEI. CDR3 loop: CASSGPAWWEREVHEQYF. The DNA of the CDR3 is TGTGCCAGCAGTGGCCCCGCCTGGTGGGAGCGGGAGGTCCACGAGCAGTACTTC.

The genes are TRBV28 and TRBJ2-6, with D unclear. Germline CDR1 MDHEN, CDR2 SYDVKM. Between the trimmed V and J ends, which lost 5 bases and 0 bases, there was a span of 8 bases. The CDR3 covers 15 residues. CDR3 nucleotides: TGTGCCAGCAGTAGAAGCCTCTCTGGGGCCAACGTCCTGACTTTC. Its translation is CASSRSLSGANVLTF.

This clone has more than one count but fewer than ten. V and J are TRBV6-2 or TRBV6-3 and TRBJ1-5; 10 bases match TRBD1. The germline V gene encodes CDR1 MNHEY and CDR2 SVGEGT. V lost 4 bases to trimming and J lost 2 bases; unmatched junction nucleotides: 5. The CDR3 sequence is 16 residues long. In DNA, the CDR3 is TGTGCCAGCAGTTTTCAGGGGACAGGGGGCAATCAGCCCCAGCATTTT. Encoded protein: CASSFQGTGGNQPQHF.

The CDR3 nucleotides read TGTGCCAGCAGCTTAGATCGTGCGGGCGGTCAGCCCCAGCATTTT. Translation: CASSLDRAGGQPQHF. This chain uses TRBV7-2 with TRBJ1-5; D not certain. The CDR3 runs to 15 residues. V lost 1 base, J lost 6 bases, and 13 bases lay in between. Per the germline V gene, CDR1 is SGHTA and CDR2 is FQGNSA.

The chain employs TRBV19 and TRBJ1-2; perhaps TRBD1 as D (6 bases). CDR3 size: 14 residues. The V end lost 7 bases, the J end lost 3 bases, and 15 bases lay between the germline ends. Germline V gene sequence: CDR1 LNHDA, CDR2 SQIVND (reference sequence). The CDR3 DNA is TGTGCCAGTATCCAGGGGCCCGGGGACTATGGCTACACCTTC. Its protein product is CASIQGPGDYGYTF.